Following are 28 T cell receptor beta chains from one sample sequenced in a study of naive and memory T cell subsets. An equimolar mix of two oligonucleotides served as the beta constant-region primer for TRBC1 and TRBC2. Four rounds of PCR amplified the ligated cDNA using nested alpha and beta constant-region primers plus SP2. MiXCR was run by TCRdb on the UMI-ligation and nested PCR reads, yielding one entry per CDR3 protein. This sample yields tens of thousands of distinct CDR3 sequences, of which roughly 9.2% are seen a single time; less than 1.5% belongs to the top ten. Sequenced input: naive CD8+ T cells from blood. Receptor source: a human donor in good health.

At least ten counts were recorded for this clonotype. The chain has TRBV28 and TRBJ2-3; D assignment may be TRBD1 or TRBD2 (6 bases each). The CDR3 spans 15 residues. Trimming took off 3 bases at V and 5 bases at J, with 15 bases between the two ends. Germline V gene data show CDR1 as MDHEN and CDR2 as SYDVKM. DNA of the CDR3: TGTGCCAGCAGTTTGGTCATAGCGGACAGAGATACGCAGTATTTT. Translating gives CASSLVIADRDTQYF.

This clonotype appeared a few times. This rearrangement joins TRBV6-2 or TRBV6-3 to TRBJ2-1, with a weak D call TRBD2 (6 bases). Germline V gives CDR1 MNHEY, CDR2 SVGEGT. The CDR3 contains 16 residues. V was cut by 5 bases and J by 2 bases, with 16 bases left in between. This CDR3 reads CASSPTSPRPYNEQFF. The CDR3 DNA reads TGTGCCAGCAGTCCTACTAGCCCCAGGCCCTACAATGAGCAGTTCTTC.

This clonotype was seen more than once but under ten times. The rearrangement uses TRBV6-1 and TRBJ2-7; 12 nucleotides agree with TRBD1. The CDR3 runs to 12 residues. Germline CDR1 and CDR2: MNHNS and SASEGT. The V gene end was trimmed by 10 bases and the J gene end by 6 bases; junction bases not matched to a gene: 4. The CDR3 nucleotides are TGTGCCATGGGGGACAGGGGGCGCGAGCAGTACTTC. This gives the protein CAMGDRGREQYF.

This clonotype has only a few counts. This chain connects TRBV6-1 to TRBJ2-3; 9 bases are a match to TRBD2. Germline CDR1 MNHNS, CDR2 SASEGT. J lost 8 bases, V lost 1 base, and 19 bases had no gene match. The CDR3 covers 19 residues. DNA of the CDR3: TGTGCCAGCAGTGAAGAAGGGTTATGGGTAGCGGGAGAGTTCGGTACGCAGTATTTT. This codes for CASSEEGLWVAGEFGTQYF.

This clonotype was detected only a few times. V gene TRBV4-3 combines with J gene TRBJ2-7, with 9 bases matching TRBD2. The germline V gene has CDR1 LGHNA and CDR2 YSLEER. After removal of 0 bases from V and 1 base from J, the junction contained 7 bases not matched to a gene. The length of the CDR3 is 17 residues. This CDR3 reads CASSQEASGTLSYEQYF. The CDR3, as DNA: TGCGCCAGCAGCCAAGAGGCTAGCGGGACCCTTTCCTACGAGCAGTACTTC.

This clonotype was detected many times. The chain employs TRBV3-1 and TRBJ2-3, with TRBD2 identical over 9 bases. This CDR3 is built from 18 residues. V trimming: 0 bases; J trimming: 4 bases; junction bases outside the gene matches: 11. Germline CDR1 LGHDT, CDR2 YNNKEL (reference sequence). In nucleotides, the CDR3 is TGTGCCAGCAGCCAAGATGGGACTAGCCTTTCCGGGGCAGATACGCAGTATTTT. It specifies CASSQDGTSLSGADTQYF.

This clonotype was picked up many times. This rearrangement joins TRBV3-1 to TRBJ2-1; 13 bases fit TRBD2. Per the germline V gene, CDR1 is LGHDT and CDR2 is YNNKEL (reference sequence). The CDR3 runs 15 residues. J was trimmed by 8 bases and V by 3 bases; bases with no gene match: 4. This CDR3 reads CASSQWTSGSDEQFF. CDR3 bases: TGTGCCAGCAGCCAGTGGACTAGCGGGAGCGATGAGCAGTTCTTC.

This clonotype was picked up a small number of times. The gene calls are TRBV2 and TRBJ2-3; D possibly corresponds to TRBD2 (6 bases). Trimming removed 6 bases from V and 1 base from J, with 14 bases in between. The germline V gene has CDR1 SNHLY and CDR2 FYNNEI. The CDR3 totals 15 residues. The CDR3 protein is CASRPGGARTDTQYF. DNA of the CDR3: TGTGCCAGCAGGCCTGGCGGGGCCCGCACAGATACGCAGTATTTT.

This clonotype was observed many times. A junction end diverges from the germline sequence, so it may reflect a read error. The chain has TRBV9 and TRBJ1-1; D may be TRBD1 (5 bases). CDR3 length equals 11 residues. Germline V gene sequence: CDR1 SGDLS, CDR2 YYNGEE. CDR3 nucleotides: TGTGCCACCAGCAGGGTCACTGAAGCTTTCTTT. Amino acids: CATSRVTEAFF. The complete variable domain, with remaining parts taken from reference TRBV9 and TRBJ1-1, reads DSGVTQTPKHLITATGQRVTLRCSPRSGDLSVYWYQQSLDQGLQFLIQYYNGEERAKGNILERFSAQQFPDLHSELNLSSLELGDSALYFCATSRVTEAFFGQGTRLTVV.

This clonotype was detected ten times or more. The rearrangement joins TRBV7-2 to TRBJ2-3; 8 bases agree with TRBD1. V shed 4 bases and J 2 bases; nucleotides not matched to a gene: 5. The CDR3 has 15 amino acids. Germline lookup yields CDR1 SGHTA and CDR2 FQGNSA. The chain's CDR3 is CASSSTGGLTDTQYF. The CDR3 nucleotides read TGTGCCAGCAGCTCTACAGGGGGTCTCACAGATACGCAGTATTTT.

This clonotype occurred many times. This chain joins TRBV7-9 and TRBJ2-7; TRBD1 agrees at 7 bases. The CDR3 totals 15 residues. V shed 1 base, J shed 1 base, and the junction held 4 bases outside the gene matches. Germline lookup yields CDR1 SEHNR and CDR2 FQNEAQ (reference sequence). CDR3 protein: CASSLDLGQSYEQYF. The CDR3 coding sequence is TGTGCCAGCAGCTTAGATTTGGGACAGTCCTACGAGCAGTACTTC.

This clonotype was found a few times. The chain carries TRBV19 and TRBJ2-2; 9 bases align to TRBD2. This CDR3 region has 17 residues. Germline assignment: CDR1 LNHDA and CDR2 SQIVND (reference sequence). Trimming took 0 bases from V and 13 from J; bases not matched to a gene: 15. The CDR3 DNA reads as TGTGCCAGTAGTATAGAACGGCTAGCGGGAATTGTAGATCGGCTGTTTTTT. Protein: CASSIERLAGIVDRLFF.

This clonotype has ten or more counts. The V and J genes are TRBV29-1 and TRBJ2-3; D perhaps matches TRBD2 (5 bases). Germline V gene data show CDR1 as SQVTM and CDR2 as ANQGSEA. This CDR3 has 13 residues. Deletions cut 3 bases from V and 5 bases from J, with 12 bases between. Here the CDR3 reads CSVESRVVDTQYF. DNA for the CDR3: TGCAGCGTTGAGTCGAGGGTGGTAGATACGCAGTATTTT.

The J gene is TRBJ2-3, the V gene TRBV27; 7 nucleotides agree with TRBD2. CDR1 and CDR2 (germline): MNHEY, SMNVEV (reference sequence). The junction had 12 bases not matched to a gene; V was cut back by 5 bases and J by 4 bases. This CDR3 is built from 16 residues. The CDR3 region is CASSPSAGEGADTQYF. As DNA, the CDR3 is TGTGCCAGCAGTCCGAGTGCGGGGGAAGGTGCAGATACGCAGTATTTT.

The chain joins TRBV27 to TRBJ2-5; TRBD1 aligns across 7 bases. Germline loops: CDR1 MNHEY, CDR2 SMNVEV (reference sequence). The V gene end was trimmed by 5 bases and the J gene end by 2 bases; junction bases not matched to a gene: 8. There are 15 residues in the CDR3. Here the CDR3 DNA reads TGTGCCAGCAGTAGCTCGACAGGGACACAAGAGACCCAGTACTTC. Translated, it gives CASSSSTGTQETQYF.

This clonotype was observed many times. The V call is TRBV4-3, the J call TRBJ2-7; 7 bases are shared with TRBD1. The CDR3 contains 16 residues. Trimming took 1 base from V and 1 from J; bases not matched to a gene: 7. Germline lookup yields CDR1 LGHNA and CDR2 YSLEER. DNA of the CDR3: TGCGCCAGCAGCCAAGGAGTAGGGGGCGCATCCTACGAGCAGTACTTC. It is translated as CASSQGVGGASYEQYF.

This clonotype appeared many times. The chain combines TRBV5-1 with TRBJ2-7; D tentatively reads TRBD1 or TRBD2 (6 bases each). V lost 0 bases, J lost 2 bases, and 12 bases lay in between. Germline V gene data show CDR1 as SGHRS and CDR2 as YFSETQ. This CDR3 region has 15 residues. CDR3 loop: CASSLAEGGTYEQYF. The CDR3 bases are TGCGCCAGCAGCTTGGCCGAAGGGGGGACCTACGAGCAGTACTTC.

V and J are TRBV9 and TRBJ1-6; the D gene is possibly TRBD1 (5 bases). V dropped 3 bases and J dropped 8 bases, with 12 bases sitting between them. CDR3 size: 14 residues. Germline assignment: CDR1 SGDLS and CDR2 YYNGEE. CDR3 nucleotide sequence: TGTGCCAGCAGCGGGGGCCAGGGACATTCACCCCTCCACTTT. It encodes CASSGGQGHSPLHF.

CDR3 DNA: TGTGCCAGCAGCCCCCCTCCTAGCGGGAGTAGGGGTGAGCAGTTCTTC. This sequence encodes CASSPPPSGSRGEQFF. The V gene is TRBV3-1, the J gene TRBJ2-1, with 10 bases lining up with TRBD2. This CDR3 contains 16 residues. Trimming took 4 bases from V and 9 from J; bases not matched to a gene: 12. Germline CDR1 and CDR2: LGHDT and YNNKEL (reference sequence).

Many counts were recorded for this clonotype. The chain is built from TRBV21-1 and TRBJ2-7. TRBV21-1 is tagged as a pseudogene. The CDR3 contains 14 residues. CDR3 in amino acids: CASSKGGDAYEQYF. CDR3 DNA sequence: TGTGCCAGCAGCAAAGGCGGAGACGCCTACGAGCAGTACTTC.

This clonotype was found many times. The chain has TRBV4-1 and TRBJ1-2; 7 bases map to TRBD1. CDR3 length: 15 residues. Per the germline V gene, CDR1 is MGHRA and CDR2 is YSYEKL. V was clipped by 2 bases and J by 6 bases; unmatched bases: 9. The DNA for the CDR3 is TGCGCCAGCAGCCAACTCCCGGGACAGACAAATGGCTACACCTTC. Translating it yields CASSQLPGQTNGYTF.

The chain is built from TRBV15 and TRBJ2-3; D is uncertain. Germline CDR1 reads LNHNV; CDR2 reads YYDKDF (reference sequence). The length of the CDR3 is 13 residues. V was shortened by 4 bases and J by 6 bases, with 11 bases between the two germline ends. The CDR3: CATSTPGSDTQYF. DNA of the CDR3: TGTGCCACCAGCACCCCCGGAAGCGATACGCAGTATTTT.

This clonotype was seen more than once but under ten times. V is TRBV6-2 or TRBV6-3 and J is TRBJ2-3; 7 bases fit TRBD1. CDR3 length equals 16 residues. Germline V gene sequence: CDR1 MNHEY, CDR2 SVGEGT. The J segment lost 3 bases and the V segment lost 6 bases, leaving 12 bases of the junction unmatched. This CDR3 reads CASSKDDRALTDTQYF. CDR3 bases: TGTGCCAGCAGCAAAGACGACAGGGCGCTAACAGATACGCAGTATTTT.

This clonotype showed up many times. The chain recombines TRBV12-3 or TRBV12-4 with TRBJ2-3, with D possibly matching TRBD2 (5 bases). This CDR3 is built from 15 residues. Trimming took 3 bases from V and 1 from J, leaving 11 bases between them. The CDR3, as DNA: TGTGCCAGCAGTTTTGGGAGCGGATGCACAGATACGCAGTATTTT. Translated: CASSFGSGCTDTQYF.

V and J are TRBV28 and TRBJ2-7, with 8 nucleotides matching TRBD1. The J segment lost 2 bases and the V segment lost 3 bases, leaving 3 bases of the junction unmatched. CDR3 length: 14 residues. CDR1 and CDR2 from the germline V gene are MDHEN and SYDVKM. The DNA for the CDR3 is TGTGCCAGCAGTTTGACAGGGGACACCTACGAGCAGTACTTC. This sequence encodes CASSLTGDTYEQYF.

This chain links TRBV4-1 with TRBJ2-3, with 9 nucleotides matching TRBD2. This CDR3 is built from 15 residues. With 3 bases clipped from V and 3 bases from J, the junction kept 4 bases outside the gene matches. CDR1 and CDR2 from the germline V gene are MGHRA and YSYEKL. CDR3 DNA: TGCGCCAGCAGCCATGATAGCGGGGGTACAGATACGCAGTATTTT. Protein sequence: CASSHDSGGTDTQYF.

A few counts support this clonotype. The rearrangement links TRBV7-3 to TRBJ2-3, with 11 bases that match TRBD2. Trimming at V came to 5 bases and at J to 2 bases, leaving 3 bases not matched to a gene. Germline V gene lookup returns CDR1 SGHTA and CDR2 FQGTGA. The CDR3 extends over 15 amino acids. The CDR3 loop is CASSPSGGNTDTQYF. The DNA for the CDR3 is TGTGCCAGCAGCCCTAGCGGGGGGAACACAGATACGCAGTATTTT.

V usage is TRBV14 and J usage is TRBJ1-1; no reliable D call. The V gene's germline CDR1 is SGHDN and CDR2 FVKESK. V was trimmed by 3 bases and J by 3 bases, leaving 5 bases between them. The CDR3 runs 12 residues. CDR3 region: CASSHDYTEAFF. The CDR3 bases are TGTGCCAGCAGCCATGATTACACTGAAGCTTTCTTT.